These T cell receptor beta chains were read from a single sample in a study of OX40 agonist ivuxolimab in advanced cancers. TCRdb's table, derived via immunoSEQ multiplex PCR, lists solely in-frame clones and lacks some. The sample has about 72,000 clones, about nine tenths seen once. Sequencing was performed on CD4+ or CD8+ T cells sorted from blood, taken in a trial of the OX40 agonist ivuxolimab. The source of these receptors is an adult with an advanced solid tumor such as melanoma, head and neck, liver or kidney cancer. Both conserved end residues are part of each CDR3. The D gene is left open where the match is weak. Clone sizes are given selectively: once, few, many, or a class where the clone is expanded.

v_call: TRBV4-3; clone_size: NA; d_call: NA; j_call: TRBJ2-1; cdr3_nt: TGCGCCAGCAGCCAAGTGGGGGGCAGCTCCTACAATGAGCAGTTCTTC; cdr3_aa: CASSQVGGSSYNEQFF
v_call: TRBV4-3; clone_size: NA; d_call: NA; j_call: TRBJ2-2; cdr3_nt: TGCGCCAGCAGCCCCTCGCATGGGGAAATCAGGGCCGGGGAGCTGTTTTTT; cdr3_aa: CASSPSHGEIRAGELFF
v_call: TRBV5-6; clone_size: NA; d_call: NA; j_call: TRBJ1-1; cdr3_nt: TGTGCCAGCAGCTTGGGGGACACTGAAGCTTTCTTT; cdr3_aa: CASSLGDTEAFF
v_call: TRBV7-9; clone_size: NA; d_call: TRBD1; j_call: TRBJ2-5; cdr3_nt: TGTGCCAGCTCCAACGGGACAGCACAAGAGACCCAGTACTTC; cdr3_aa: CASSNGTAQETQYF
v_call: TRBV5-5; clone_size: NA; d_call: NA; j_call: TRBJ1-1; cdr3_nt: TGTGCCAGCAGCTTCACGGGGGACACTGAAGCTTTCTTT; cdr3_aa: CASSFTGDTEAFF
v_call: TRBV6-5; clone_size: NA; d_call: NA; j_call: TRBJ2-5; cdr3_nt: TGTGCCAGCAGTCACCCGGGACGGACGCAAGAGACCCAGTACTTC; cdr3_aa: CASSHPGRTQETQYF
v_call: TRBV4-3; clone_size: NA; d_call: TRBD1; j_call: TRBJ1-1; cdr3_nt: TGCGCCAGCAGCCCTGGGACAGGGGATACTGAAGCTTTCTTT; cdr3_aa: CASSPGTGDTEAFF
v_call: TRBV27; clone_size: NA; d_call: NA; j_call: TRBJ2-7; cdr3_nt: TGTGCCAGCAGTCGCCGTCAGATAGAATACGAGCAGTACTTC; cdr3_aa: CASSRRQIEYEQYF
v_call: TRBV7-6; clone_size: NA; d_call: NA; j_call: TRBJ2-2; cdr3_nt: TGTGCCAGCAGCTTGGCAGGGGTTTATACCGGGGAGCTGTTTTTT; cdr3_aa: CASSLAGVYTGELFF
v_call: TRBV27; clone_size: NA; d_call: TRBD2; j_call: TRBJ2-1; cdr3_nt: TGTGCCAGCAGCCTAGCGGGCCACTCCTACAATGAGCAGTTCTTC; cdr3_aa: CASSLAGHSYNEQFF
v_call: TRBV30; clone_size: NA; d_call: NA; j_call: TRBJ2-3; cdr3_nt: TGTGCCTGGAGTGTATCTGTGACAGATACGCAGTATTTT; cdr3_aa: CAWSVSVTDTQYF
v_call: TRBV9; clone_size: NA; d_call: TRBD2; j_call: TRBJ2-3; cdr3_nt: TGTGCCAGCAGCGTAGGTGGTAGCGGGGTTCTCACAGATACGCAGTATTTT; cdr3_aa: CASSVGGSGVLTDTQYF
v_call: TRBV9; clone_size: once; d_call: NA; j_call: TRBJ1-1; cdr3_nt: TGTGCCAGCAGCGTAGAGGGGGGCACTGAAGCTTTCTTT; cdr3_aa: CASSVEGGTEAFF
v_call: TRBV4-1; clone_size: medium-sized; d_call: NA; j_call: TRBJ2-3; cdr3_nt: TGCGCCAGCAGCCAAGATAGGCCTAGCACAGATACGCAGTATTTT; cdr3_aa: CASSQDRPSTDTQYF
v_call: TRBV30; clone_size: once; d_call: NA; j_call: TRBJ1-5; cdr3_nt: TGTGCCTGGAGTGTGTCCAGCAATCAGCCCCAGCATTTT; cdr3_aa: CAWSVSSNQPQHF
v_call: TRBV5-6; clone_size: NA; d_call: NA; j_call: TRBJ2-7; cdr3_nt: TGTGCCAGCAGCTTGGGCCCAACCTACGAGCAGTACTTC; cdr3_aa: CASSLGPTYEQYF
v_call: TRBV29-1; clone_size: NA; d_call: NA; j_call: TRBJ2-1; cdr3_nt: TGCAGCGTTACTCCCGGGATGTACAATGAGCAGTTCTTC; cdr3_aa: CSVTPGMYNEQFF
v_call: TRBV11-3; clone_size: NA; d_call: NA; j_call: TRBJ2-3; cdr3_nt: TGTGCCAGCAGGGGCACAGATACGCAGTATTTT; cdr3_aa: CASRGTDTQYF
v_call: TRBV6-5; clone_size: NA; d_call: NA; j_call: TRBJ2-1; cdr3_nt: TGTGCCAGCGCGGCCCCCGGGATGGATGAGCAGTTCTTC; cdr3_aa: CASAAPGMDEQFF
v_call: TRBV25-1; clone_size: NA; d_call: NA; j_call: TRBJ1-2; cdr3_nt: TGTGCCAGCAGTGAGGGCAACAACTATGGCTACACCTTC; cdr3_aa: CASSEGNNYGYTF
v_call: TRBV27; clone_size: NA; d_call: TRBD2; j_call: TRBJ2-1; cdr3_nt: TGTGCCAGCAGTTTCTATGCGGGAGGGGGGTACAATGAGCAGTTCTTC; cdr3_aa: CASSFYAGGGYNEQFF
v_call: TRBV7-6; clone_size: NA; d_call: NA; j_call: TRBJ2-2; cdr3_nt: TGTGCCAGCAGCTTGAGTCGGGACTTTACGACCGGGGAGCTGTTTTTT; cdr3_aa: CASSLSRDFTTGELFF
v_call: TRBV27; clone_size: NA; d_call: TRBD2; j_call: TRBJ2-1; cdr3_nt: TGTGCCAGCTGGGGACTAGCGGGGGGTGCCTACAATGAGCAGTTCTTC; cdr3_aa: CASWGLAGGAYNEQFF
v_call: TRBV7-9; clone_size: NA; d_call: NA; j_call: TRBJ1-1; cdr3_nt: TGTGCCAGCAGCCTAGGTGCTTCAGGGGCGATGAGCACTGAAGCTTTCTTT; cdr3_aa: CASSLGASGAMSTEAFF
v_call: TRBV7-9; clone_size: NA; d_call: NA; j_call: TRBJ2-7; cdr3_nt: TGTGCCAGCAGCTTAGGAGCCTACGAGCAGTACTTC; cdr3_aa: CASSLGAYEQYF
v_call: TRBV10-3; clone_size: NA; d_call: NA; j_call: TRBJ2-5; cdr3_nt: TGTGCCATCAGTGGACCAGACAGCCAAGAGACCCAGTACTTC; cdr3_aa: CAISGPDSQETQYF
v_call: TRBV27; clone_size: NA; d_call: NA; j_call: TRBJ2-1; cdr3_nt: TGTGCCAGCAGTTATGGGGGGCTGGACAATGAGCAGTTCTTC; cdr3_aa: CASSYGGLDNEQFF
v_call: TRBV6-1; clone_size: once; d_call: NA; j_call: TRBJ1-1; cdr3_nt: TGTGCCAGCAGTCCCTCGGACACTGAAGCTTTCTTT; cdr3_aa: CASSPSDTEAFF
v_call: TRBV5-6; clone_size: NA; d_call: NA; j_call: TRBJ2-7; cdr3_nt: TGTGCCAGCAGCTTGGCCCTAGCTCGGTACGAGCAGTACTTC; cdr3_aa: CASSLALARYEQYF
v_call: TRBV7-9; clone_size: NA; d_call: NA; j_call: TRBJ2-7; cdr3_nt: TGTGCCAGCAGCTCCCAACGGGCCGCCTGGGACGAGCAGTACTTC; cdr3_aa: CASSSQRAAWDEQYF
v_call: TRBV27; clone_size: NA; d_call: NA; j_call: TRBJ1-1; cdr3_nt: TGTGCCAGCAGTTTATCCGAGGGTATCACTGAAGCTTTCTTT; cdr3_aa: CASSLSEGITEAFF
v_call: TRBV27; clone_size: NA; d_call: TRBD1; j_call: TRBJ1-1; cdr3_nt: TGTGCCTCCAGCATGGGACAGGGGACTGAAGCTTTCTTT; cdr3_aa: CASSMGQGTEAFF
v_call: TRBV30; clone_size: NA; d_call: TRBD1; j_call: TRBJ2-1; cdr3_nt: TGTGCCTGGAGCCTGACAGGGACAGAATACAATGAGCAGTTCTTC; cdr3_aa: CAWSLTGTEYNEQFF
v_call: TRBV18; clone_size: NA; d_call: TRBD1; j_call: TRBJ2-1; cdr3_nt: TGTGCCAGCTCACCAGAGGACAGGGGAAATGAGCAGTTCTTC; cdr3_aa: CASSPEDRGNEQFF
v_call: TRBV19; clone_size: NA; d_call: TRBD1; j_call: TRBJ1-1; cdr3_nt: TGTGCCAGTAGTATTTGGACAGGGGGCCTCACTGAAGCTTTCTTT; cdr3_aa: CASSIWTGGLTEAFF
v_call: TRBV14; clone_size: NA; d_call: TRBD1; j_call: TRBJ2-7; cdr3_nt: TGTGCCAGCAGCCCAGGACAGGGTTCCTTCTACGAGCAGTACTTC; cdr3_aa: CASSPGQGSFYEQYF
v_call: TRBV28; clone_size: NA; d_call: TRBD1; j_call: TRBJ2-7; cdr3_nt: TGTGCCAGCAGTCCGCCGGGACAGGGGGCCCACGAGCAGTACTTC; cdr3_aa: CASSPPGQGAHEQYF
v_call: TRBV7-6; clone_size: NA; d_call: NA; j_call: TRBJ1-1; cdr3_nt: TGTGCCAGCAGCCTCGGGGCAGAGACTGAAGCTTTCTTT; cdr3_aa: CASSLGAETEAFF
v_call: TRBV6-5; clone_size: NA; d_call: NA; j_call: TRBJ1-5; cdr3_nt: TGTGCCAGCGGGTTGGGGAGCAATCAGCCCCAGCATTTT; cdr3_aa: CASGLGSNQPQHF
v_call: TRBV7-3; clone_size: once; d_call: TRBD2; j_call: TRBJ2-7; cdr3_nt: TGTGCCAGCAGCTTAGACGGCGGGACTAGCTACGAGCAGTACTTC; cdr3_aa: CASSLDGGTSYEQYF
v_call: TRBV28; clone_size: NA; d_call: NA; j_call: TRBJ2-7; cdr3_nt: TGTGCCAGCAGTCGGGGGGCAGGGGCGGGTAGCTCCTACGAGCAGTACTTC; cdr3_aa: CASSRGAGAGSSYEQYF
v_call: TRBV7-9; clone_size: NA; d_call: NA; j_call: TRBJ2-2; cdr3_nt: TGTGCCAGCAGCCTAGACCCTAGTGGGAACACCGGGGAGCTGTTTTTT; cdr3_aa: CASSLDPSGNTGELFF
v_call: TRBV28; clone_size: NA; d_call: NA; j_call: TRBJ1-5; cdr3_nt: TGTGCCAGCAGTTTTCTCGATAGCAATCAGCCCCAGCATTTT; cdr3_aa: CASSFLDSNQPQHF
v_call: TRBV29-1; clone_size: NA; d_call: TRBD2; j_call: TRBJ2-1; cdr3_nt: TGCAGCGCCGACGAAGGGGCTAGCGGTGTCTTCGATGAGCAGTTCTTC; cdr3_aa: CSADEGASGVFDEQFF
v_call: TRBV19; clone_size: NA; d_call: TRBD2; j_call: TRBJ2-5; cdr3_nt: TGTGCCAGTAGTATCAGACTAGCGGCCCTTGAGACCCAGTACTTC; cdr3_aa: CASSIRLAALETQYF
v_call: TRBV7-8; clone_size: NA; d_call: NA; j_call: TRBJ1-6; cdr3_nt: TGTGCCAGCAGCCCCCCAGGGCTCAGAACTGGTTCACCCCTCCACTTT; cdr3_aa: CASSPPGLRTGSPLHF
v_call: TRBV11-3; clone_size: NA; d_call: NA; j_call: TRBJ2-1; cdr3_nt: TGTGCCAGCAGCTTGACGACAGGAGACAATGAGCAGTTCTTC; cdr3_aa: CASSLTTGDNEQFF